Each of the 21 T cell receptor beta chains below was sequenced from the same sample in a study of vaccination effects on CD4 cells after COVID-19 (dated by TCRdb to 2021 to 2024). Libraries were built with the immunoSEQ multiplex PCR assay. TCRdb took over this immuneACCESS table, retaining in-frame rearrangements with V and J assigned. Such tables are incomplete; in checked studies, under half of the missing clones stem from an unresolved V gene, and the remainder is unexplained. The sample yields under 55,000 clones; around 70% were counted once. Under 40% of the sample is in the top ten clones. To identify antigen-specific CD4+ T cell clonotypes by their expansion, the ViraFEST assay first stimulated PBMC with viral peptide pools and then applied TCR sequencing. After 10 to 11 days of culture, CD4+ T cells were isolated with the EasySep CD4+ T cell isolation kit. Convalescent patients had PCR-confirmed SARS-CoV-2 infection between March and December 2020, before Alpha, Beta and Delta variants emerged in the United States.

These receptors' antigens are unknown. Sequenced here: CD4+ T cells from PBMCs cultured with a peptide pool, sampled before COVID-19 vaccination. The source of these receptors is a human donor who had a prior SARS-CoV-2 infection.

There are a few counts of this clone. J is TRBJ1-3 and V is TRBV30; D possibly corresponds to TRBD1 (5 bases). This CDR3 region has 14 residues. From germline, CDR1 is GTSNPN and CDR2 SVGIG (reference sequence). With 3 bases removed from V and 1 base from J, the gap between germline ends came to 10 bases. CDR3 sequence reads: CAWRLAGSGNTIYF. In DNA, the CDR3 is TGTGCCTGGAGGCTCGCAGGGTCTGGAAACACCATATATTTT.

The rearrangement joins TRBV11-3 to TRBJ2-3; D not certain. The CDR3 length is 12 residues. Looked up from germline, CDR1 is SGHNT and CDR2 is YENEEA. V was pared by 1 base and J by 8 bases, with 7 bases between. CDR3 coding DNA: TGTGCCAGCAGCTTAGTTCAGAGTACGCAGTATTTT. Its protein product is CASSLVQSTQYF.

The rearrangement links TRBV30 to TRBJ1-3; no reliable D call. Per the germline V gene, CDR1 is GTSNPN and CDR2 is SVGIG (reference sequence). The CDR3 covers 12 residues. Trimming pared 7 bases from V and 0 bases from J, leaving 7 bases between. CDR3 coding DNA: TGTGCCTTTTCCCTCTCTGGAAACACCATATATTTT. It yields the protein CAFSLSGNTIYF.

This clone was observed a few times. This chain links TRBV27 with TRBJ2-1; TRBD1 aligns across 12 bases. CDR3 length: 17 amino acids. With 5 bases clipped from V and 7 bases from J, the junction kept 12 bases outside the gene matches. The germline gives CDR1 MNHEY, CDR2 SMNVEV (reference sequence). The CDR3 DNA sequence: TGTGCCAGCAGTCAGTTTTGGGACAGGGGGCGTCGGAATGAGCAGTTCTTC. It encodes CASSQFWDRGRRNEQFF.

V is TRBV12-3 or TRBV12-4 and J is TRBJ2-1; D gene unclear. There are 13 residues in the CDR3. The V and J ends lost 0 bases and 3 bases respectively, with 3 bases between them. In DNA, the CDR3 is TGTGCCAGCAGTTTAGCTAGCTACAATGAGCAGTTCTTC. It yields the protein CASSLASYNEQFF.

This clone has more than one count but fewer than ten. The rearrangement joins TRBV2 to TRBJ1-3; D remains ambiguous. The CDR3 runs 13 residues. Per germline, CDR1 SNHLY and CDR2 FYNNEI. Trimming cost V 6 bases and J 5 bases, with 11 bases left between them. CDR3 DNA: TGTGCCAGCAGCTTCAGCCCCCGAAACACCATATATTTT. Its translation: CASSFSPRNTIYF.

This chain joins TRBV4-2 and TRBJ2-3, with 9 bases identical to TRBD2. After removal of 1 base from V and 4 bases from J, the junction contained 6 bases not matched to a gene. This CDR3 contains 16 residues. Germline V CDR1 and CDR2: LGHNA, YNFKEQ. As DNA, the CDR3 is TGTGCCAGCAGCCAAGGGGGCGGGAGGGCCCCAGATACGCAGTATTTT. It encodes CASSQGGGRAPDTQYF.

This clone was counted between two and nine times. This sequence joins TRBV28 and TRBJ1-1; 7 bases align to TRBD1. CDR3 size: 15 residues. The V and J ends lost 6 bases and 8 bases, in that order; junction bases with no gene match: 15. The V gene's germline CDR1 is MDHEN and CDR2 SYDVKM. The DNA of the CDR3 is TGTGCCAGCAGGGGGGACAGTCCCTGGAGGAGGGAAGCTTTCTTT. As protein: CASRGDSPWRREAFF.

The chain is built from TRBV4-2 and TRBJ2-1, with TRBD1 matching 12 bases. V gave up 1 base and J gave up 7 bases; unmatched junction bases: 8. From germline, CDR1 is LGHNA and CDR2 YNFKEQ. There are 17 residues in the CDR3. CDR3 DNA sequence: TGTGCCAGCAGCCAAGGTCGGGGACAGGGGGCCGATAATGAGCAGTTCTTC. As protein: CASSQGRGQGADNEQFF.

This clone was observed a handful of times. The chain couples TRBV6-5 to TRBJ1-4; 7 positions match TRBD1. CDR3 length equals 14 residues. The germline V gene encodes CDR1 MNHEY and CDR2 SVGAGI. The ends lost 9 bases at V and 4 bases at J; junction bases unmatched: 8. The CDR3 sequence: CASRRTGFNEKLFF. In DNA, the CDR3 is TGTGCCAGTCGAAGGACAGGATTTAATGAAAAACTGTTTTTT.

This clone was found once. This sequence joins TRBV7-9 and TRBJ1-1; possibly TRBD1 for D (6 bases). Trimming pared 5 bases from V and 2 bases from J, leaving 12 bases between. CDR1 and CDR2 (germline): SEHNR, FQNEAQ (reference sequence). CDR3 length: 14 amino acids. This CDR3 reads CASSRQVGNTEAFF. CDR3 nucleotides: TGTGCCAGCAGCCGACAGGTTGGAAACACTGAAGCTTTCTTT. Full variable domain (outside the CDR3, taken from reference TRBV7-9 and TRBJ1-1): DTGVSQNPRHKITKRGQNVTFRCDPISEHNRLYWYRQTLGQGPEFLTYFQNEAQLEKSRLLSDRFSAERPKGSFSTLEIQRTEQGDSAMYLCASSRQVGNTEAFFGQGTRLTVV.

This rearrangement joins TRBV3-1 (or the pseudogene TRBV3-2) to TRBJ2-3; the match to TRBD2 covers 10 bases. Germline lookup yields CDR1 LGHDT and CDR2 YNNKEL (reference sequence). This CDR3 contains 17 residues. With 0 bases clipped from V and 1 base from J, the junction kept 4 bases outside the gene matches. The CDR3 spells CASSQDLLAGGTDTQYF. CDR3 nucleotide sequence: TGTGCCAGCAGCCAAGATCTCCTAGCGGGGGGCACAGATACGCAGTATTTT.

This clone was observed a handful of times. The J gene is TRBJ2-7, the V gene TRBV2; the match to TRBD2 covers 15 bases. This CDR3 contains 23 residues. CDR1 SNHLY and CDR2 FYNNEI come from the germline V gene. The V and J ends lost 3 bases and 0 bases, in that order; junction bases with no gene match: 21. CDR3: CASSEKSALFGLAGGRHSYEQYF. The CDR3 DNA is TGTGCCAGCAGTGAGAAGTCGGCCTTATTTGGACTAGCGGGAGGGCGTCACTCCTACGAGCAGTACTTC.

This clone was recorded a few times. CDR3 nucleotide sequence: TGTGCCAGCAGCGTAGGGGTGCTAGCGGGTTACAATGAGCAGTTCTTC. Translated, it gives CASSVGVLAGYNEQFF. The chain has TRBV9 and TRBJ2-1; 8 bases fit TRBD2. Germline V gene sequence: CDR1 SGDLS, CDR2 YYNGEE. The CDR3 loop spans 16 amino acids. V trimming: 0 bases; J trimming: 4 bases; junction bases outside the gene matches: 6. The complete variable domain, with remaining parts taken from reference TRBV9 and TRBJ2-1, reads DSGVTQTPKHLITATGQRVTLRCSPRSGDLSVYWYQQSLDQGLQFLIQYYNGEERAKGNILERFSAQQFPDLHSELNLSSLELGDSALYFCASSVGVLAGYNEQFFGPGTRLTVL.

The chain is built from TRBV14 and TRBJ2-2, with D unresolved. Germline V gives CDR1 SGHDN, CDR2 FVKESK. Trimming stripped 2 bases from V and 1 base from J, with 11 bases between. The CDR3 is made up of 16 amino acids. The CDR3 DNA reads TGTGCCAGCAGCCAACGACTCGGATTGAACACCGGGGAGCTGTTTTTT. This gives the protein CASSQRLGLNTGELFF.

This sequence joins TRBV5-1 and TRBJ2-3, with D unclear. V was clipped by 2 bases and J by 6 bases, with 13 bases between them. This CDR3 is built from 14 residues. Germline CDR1 reads SGHRS; CDR2 reads YFSETQ. The CDR3 sequence is CASSFLVLADTQYF. CDR3 in DNA: TGCGCCAGCAGCTTTTTGGTTCTGGCGGATACGCAGTATTTT.

This clone was recorded once. The chain is built from TRBV29-1 and TRBJ1-5, with a possible D match to TRBD1 (5 bases). The germline V gene has CDR1 SQVTM and CDR2 ANQGSEA. Trimming took 2 bases from V and 7 from J, leaving 21 bases between them. The length of the CDR3 is 16 residues. CDR3 DNA: TGCAGCGTTGAATCCCTGGGCAGGGACGCTCTGCAGCCCCAGCATTTT. It is translated as CSVESLGRDALQPQHF.

The V and J genes are TRBV6-5 and TRBJ2-1, with TRBD2 matching 8 bases. V trimming: 11 bases; J trimming: 1 base; junction bases outside the gene matches: 10. This CDR3 is built from 15 residues. Germline CDR1 and CDR2: MNHEY and SVGAGI. The CDR3 region has the DNA TGTGCCGCACGGGGGGGCCGGGGGTCCTACAATGAGCAGTTCTTC. Translating gives CAARGGRGSYNEQFF.

The rearrangement uses TRBV4-1 and TRBJ2-1; D is uncertain. The CDR3 runs to 14 residues. CDR1 is MGHRA and CDR2 is YSYEKL in the germline V gene. V was clipped by 0 bases and J by 3 bases, with 6 bases between them. In DNA, the CDR3 is TGCGCCAGCAGCCAAGATCTAAACTACAATGAGCAGTTCTTC. Protein: CASSQDLNYNEQFF.

This clone occurred a few times. The J gene is TRBJ1-4, the V gene TRBV7-2; tentative D call: TRBD1 (6 bases). Germline values: CDR1 SGHTA, CDR2 FQGNSA. The CDR3 runs to 14 residues. V was shortened by 1 base and J by 3 bases, with 6 bases between the two germline ends. CDR3 in amino acids: CASSLGTANEKLFF. For the CDR3, the DNA is TGTGCCAGCAGCTTAGGGACAGCTAATGAAAAACTGTTTTTT.

V is TRBV7-9 and J is TRBJ2-7; 7 bases fit TRBD2. The junction had 8 bases not matched to a gene; V was cut back by 6 bases and J by 0 bases. Germline CDR1 reads SEHNR; CDR2 reads FQNEAQ (reference sequence). The CDR3 sequence is 15 residues long. DNA of the CDR3: TGTGCCAGCAGGTTAACGGGCGGGAGCTCCTACGAGCAGTACTTC. Its translation is CASRLTGGSSYEQYF. The full variable domain, in which reference TRBV7-9 and TRBJ2-7 provide the parts outside the CDR3, is DTGVSQNPRHKITKRGQNVTFRCDPISEHNRLYWYRQTLGQGPEFLTYFQNEAQLEKSRLLSDRFSAERPKGSFSTLEIQRTEQGDSAMYLCASRLTGGSSYEQYFGPGTRLTVT.